Included here is one TCR beta chain sequence, with context. CDR3 length equals 9 residues. These data belong to a study of ipilimumab plus nivolumab after autologous stem cell transplantation. Produced via immunoSEQ multiplex PCR; TCRdb's table is partial and in-frame only. The sample lists under 15,000 clones, roughly three quarters occurring once. This receptor was obtained from a male donor with diffuse large B-cell lymphoma. V and J are TRBV3-2 and TRBJ2-5. TRBV3-2 is flagged as a pseudogene. The material was PBMCs, obtained in a trial of ipilimumab plus nivolumab as post-transplant consolidation. The CDR3 coding sequence is TGTGCCAGCGGAGAGACCCAGTACTTC. It encodes CASGETQYF.